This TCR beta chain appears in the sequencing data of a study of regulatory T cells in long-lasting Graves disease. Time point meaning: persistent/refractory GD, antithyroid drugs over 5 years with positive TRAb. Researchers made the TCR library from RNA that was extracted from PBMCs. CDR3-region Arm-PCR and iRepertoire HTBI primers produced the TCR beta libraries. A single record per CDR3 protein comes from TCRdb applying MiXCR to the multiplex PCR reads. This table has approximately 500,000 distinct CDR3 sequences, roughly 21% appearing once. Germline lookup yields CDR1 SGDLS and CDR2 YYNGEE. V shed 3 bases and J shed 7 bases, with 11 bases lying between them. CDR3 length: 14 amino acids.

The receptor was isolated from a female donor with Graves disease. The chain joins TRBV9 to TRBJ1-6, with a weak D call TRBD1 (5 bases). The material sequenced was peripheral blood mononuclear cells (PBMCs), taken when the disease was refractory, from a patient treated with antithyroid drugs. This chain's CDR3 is CASSAGWGNSPLHF. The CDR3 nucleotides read TGTGCCAGCAGCGCAGGGTGGGGAAATTCACCCCTCCACTTT.